Following are 18 T cell receptor beta chains from one sample sequenced in a study of OX40 agonist ivuxolimab in advanced cancers. Sequenced by immunoSEQ multiplex PCR; TCRdb stores in-frame clones only, minus some. The sample records fewer than 130,000 clones, approximately 89% being singletons. The sequenced sample was CD4+ or CD8+ T cells sorted from blood, obtained in a trial of the OX40 agonist ivuxolimab. The receptors here all came from an adult with an advanced solid tumor such as melanoma, head and neck, liver or kidney cancer.

V gene TRBV7-2 combines with J gene TRBJ2-1; 12 bases match TRBD2. The trim removed 4 bases at V and 9 bases at J, leaving 7 bases unmatched. The CDR3 runs 15 residues. The germline CDR1 and CDR2 sequences are SGHTA and FQGNSA. This CDR3 reads CASSSGLAGSTEQFF. The CDR3 DNA sequence: TGTGCCAGCAGCTCCGGACTAGCGGGAAGTACTGAGCAGTTCTTC.

This clone was counted a few times. The chain employs TRBV15 and TRBJ2-5; a weak D match, TRBD1 (6 bases). The CDR3 sequence is 14 residues long. Germline V lookup: CDR1 LNHNV, CDR2 YYDKDF (reference sequence). The V and J ends lost 4 bases and 2 bases respectively, with 11 bases between them. The CDR3 DNA follows: TGTGCCACCAGCATAGGCACAGGGCAAGAGACCCAGTACTTC. Protein sequence: CATSIGTGQETQYF.

This sequence joins TRBV7-2 and TRBJ2-5; no clear D. V lost 2 bases and J 2 bases, leaving 6 bases between the germline ends. CDR1 and CDR2 (germline): SGHTA, FQGNSA. This CDR3 contains 13 residues. CDR3 in DNA: TGTGCCAGCAGCTTATACAGTCAAGAGACCCAGTACTTC. Translating it yields CASSLYSQETQYF.

This clone was seen once. The chain has TRBV7-2 and TRBJ2-2, with 9 positions matching TRBD1. CDR1 and CDR2 from the germline V gene are SGHTA and FQGNSA. This CDR3 spans 17 amino acids. J gave up 6 bases and V 4 bases, and 12 bases lay outside the gene matches. DNA for the CDR3: TGTGCCAGCAGCTCAGCCCGGGACAGGGTAGGCGCCGGGGAGCTGTTTTTT. It specifies CASSSARDRVGAGELFF. Looking up the rest from reference TRBV7-2 and TRBJ2-2 gives the full variable domain: GAGVSQSPSNKVTEKGKDVELRCDPISGHTALYWYRQSLGQGLEFLIYFQGNSAPDKSGLPSDRFSAERTGGSVSTLTIQRTQQEDSAVYLCASSSARDRVGAGELFFGEGSRLTVL.

V and J are TRBV7-2 and TRBJ1-2, with D possibly TRBD1 on 6 matching bases. Between the trimmed V and J ends, which lost 6 bases and 8 bases, there was a span of 19 bases. The CDR3 sequence is 14 residues long. The germline V gene encodes CDR1 SGHTA and CDR2 FQGNSA. The CDR3 region is CASSQGGTSRGYTF. Written as DNA, the CDR3 is TGTGCCAGCAGTCAAGGGGGAACTAGTCGGGGCTACACCTTC. The full variable domain, rest sourced from reference TRBV7-2 and TRBJ1-2, is GAGVSQSPSNKVTEKGKDVELRCDPISGHTALYWYRQSLGQGLEFLIYFQGNSAPDKSGLPSDRFSAERTGGSVSTLTIQRTQQEDSAVYLCASSQGGTSRGYTFGSGTRLTVV.

The chain combines TRBV7-9 with TRBJ2-3; 8 bases line up with TRBD1. The germline CDR1 and CDR2 sequences are SEHNR and FQNEAQ (reference sequence). Germline trimming cut 5 bases from V and 1 base from J; bases unmatched to any gene: 5. The CDR3 has 15 amino acids. Written as DNA, the CDR3 is TGTGCCAGCAGCCAACAGGGGGTGGGCACAGATACGCAGTATTTT. Protein product: CASSQQGVGTDTQYF.

This clone was counted a single time. The rearrangement joins TRBV4-1 to TRBJ2-5; TRBD2 matches 15 bases. The V gene end was trimmed by 4 bases and the J gene end by 5 bases; junction bases not matched to a gene: 5. In germline, CDR1 is MGHRA, CDR2 YSYEKL. The CDR3 totals 16 residues. The DNA of the CDR3 is TGCGCCAGCAGCCCTGGGACTAGCGGGGGGTCTGAGACCCAGTACTTC. It yields the protein CASSPGTSGGSETQYF.

This chain connects TRBV5-6 to TRBJ1-2; 7 positions match TRBD1. CDR3 length: 15 amino acids. J lost 2 bases, V lost 3 bases, and 7 bases had no gene match. Germline values: CDR1 SGHDT, CDR2 YYEEEE. Written as DNA, the CDR3 is TGTGCCAGCAGCTGGAGGGACAGTGGGAACTATGGCTACACCTTC. Its translation: CASSWRDSGNYGYTF.

The rearrangement uses TRBV5-4 and TRBJ1-2, with 10 nucleotides matching TRBD1. Germline loops: CDR1 SGHNT, CDR2 YYREEE (reference sequence). V shed 4 bases and J 7 bases; nucleotides not matched to a gene: 10. The CDR3 sequence is 15 residues long. Here the CDR3 DNA reads TGTGCCAGCAGCATACCTGGACAGGGGGGCATTGGCTACACCTTC. This codes for CASSIPGQGGIGYTF. Variable domain in full (rest from reference TRBV5-4 and TRBJ1-2): ETGVTQSPTHLIKTRGQQVTLRCSSQSGHNTVSWYQQALGQGPQFIFQYYREEENGRGNFPPRFSGLQFPNYSSELNVNALELDDSALYLCASSIPGQGGIGYTFGSGTRLTVV.

The chain uses TRBV19 and TRBJ2-5; no reliable D call. The CDR3 has 13 residues. Germline CDR1 reads LNHDA; CDR2 reads SQIVND (reference sequence). V was trimmed by 1 base and J by 0 bases, leaving 3 bases between them. CDR3 DNA: TGTGCCAGTAGTATAGCGGACCAAGAGACCCAGTACTTC. Its translation: CASSIADQETQYF.

This chain links TRBV5-1 with TRBJ2-3; D unclear. CDR3 length: 14 residues. CDR1 is SGHRS, CDR2 YFSETQ, per germline. Trimming cost V 4 bases and J 2 bases, with 11 bases left between them. The CDR3 nucleotides read TGCGCCAGCAGCCCGGCGGTTCACACAGATACGCAGTATTTT. This codes for CASSPAVHTDTQYF. The complete variable domain, with remaining parts taken from reference TRBV5-1 and TRBJ2-3, reads KAGVTQTPRYLIKTRGQQVTLSCSPISGHRSVSWYQQTPGQGLQFLFEYFSETQRNKGNFPGRFSGRQFSNSRSEMNVSTLELGDSALYLCASSPAVHTDTQYFGPGTRLTVL.

The V call is TRBV6-6, the J call TRBJ1-1, with D tentatively TRBD1 (6 bases). The CDR3 contains 15 residues. Trimming stripped 6 bases from V and 4 bases from J, with 18 bases between. CDR1 MNHNY and CDR2 SVGAGI come from the germline V gene (reference sequence). The CDR3 sequence: CASRRTGRSSTEAFF. CDR3 nucleotides: TGTGCCAGCAGGAGAACAGGGAGATCAAGCACTGAAGCTTTCTTT.

The CDR3: CASSRKGTEAFF. The CDR3, as DNA: TGTGCCAGCAGCCGAAAGGGGACAGAAGCTTTCTTT. V gene TRBV7-9 combines with J gene TRBJ1-1, with D perhaps matching TRBD1 (6 bases). Trimming removed 5 bases from V and 8 bases from J, with 12 bases in between. The V gene's germline CDR1 is SEHNR and CDR2 FQNEAQ (reference sequence). The CDR3 runs 12 residues.

This clone came up a few times. This chain links TRBV7-8 with TRBJ1-5; 8 nucleotides line up with TRBD1. This CDR3 region has 14 residues. The V gene's germline CDR1 is SGHVS and CDR2 FQNEAQ. J lost 7 bases, V lost 4 bases, and 6 bases had no gene match. The CDR3 reads CASSSGQGEQPQHF. The CDR3 DNA is TGTGCCAGCAGCTCCGGACAGGGAGAACAGCCCCAGCATTTT. Based on the CDR3 plus reference TRBV7-8 and TRBJ1-5, the full variable domain is GAGVSQSPRYKVAKRGQDVALRCDPISGHVSLFWYQQALGQGPEFLTYFQNEAQLDKSGLPSDRFFAERPEGSVSTLKIQRTQQEDSAVYLCASSSGQGEQPQHFGDGTRLSIL.

This rearrangement joins TRBV28 to TRBJ1-2, with D unresolved. Germline lookup yields CDR1 MDHEN and CDR2 SYDVKM. V was clipped by 3 bases and J by 2 bases, with 13 bases between them. The CDR3 totals 15 residues. The CDR3 sequence: CASSLRSTENYGYTF. The CDR3 DNA reads TGTGCCAGCAGTTTGAGGTCAACAGAGAACTATGGCTACACCTTC.

The V and J genes are TRBV7-9 and TRBJ1-2; TRBD1 is a possible D gene (5 bases). V lost 7 bases and J 0 bases, leaving 18 bases between the germline ends. There are 16 residues in the CDR3. Germline V gene sequence: CDR1 SEHNR, CDR2 FQNEAQ (reference sequence). The CDR3, as DNA: TGTGCCAGCAACCCCCTTCCGGGGGGAGCTAACTATGGCTACACCTTC. Encoded protein: CASNPLPGGANYGYTF.

This clone was observed a single time. The chain combines TRBV5-1 with TRBJ2-3; D may correspond to TRBD1 or TRBD2 (5 bases each). The ends were cut back, 2 bases at V and 2 bases at J, with 9 bases in the middle. The CDR3 has 14 residues. The germline gives CDR1 SGHRS, CDR2 YFSETQ. The CDR3 loop is CASSFRDATDTQYF. In nucleotides, the CDR3 is TGCGCCAGCAGCTTCCGGGACGCCACAGATACGCAGTATTTT.

The chain's CDR3 is CSVQRGFSPLHF. Here the CDR3 DNA reads TGCAGCGTTCAAAGGGGGTTTTCACCCCTCCACTTT. The rearrangement links TRBV29-1 to TRBJ1-6; D might be TRBD1 (6 bases). V was cut by 5 bases and J by 9 bases, with 11 bases left in between. Germline CDR1 reads SQVTM; CDR2 reads ANQGSEA. This CDR3 has 12 amino acids.